The source of this T cell receptor beta chain is a study of graft-versus-host responses after intestinal transplantation. As for the study in general: All of the recipients had induction that used anti-thymocyte globulin, then tacrolimus and steroids for around three years.

Worth noting for this clone: Its specificity is not known.

Trimming took 5 bases from V and 8 from J; bases not matched to a gene: 13. The CDR3 runs to 17 residues. From germline, CDR1 is LNHDA and CDR2 SQIVND (reference sequence). Repertoires were generated with immunoSEQ multiplex PCR, while TCRdb's copy carries only in-frame clones and drops some. The data hold around 110,000 clones, with 90% observed a single time. The specimen comprised unstimulated CD4+ T cells sorted from spleen or lymph node cells, sampled before intestinal transplant. The chain links TRBV19 to TRBJ2-1; 12 nucleotides align to TRBD2. This clonotype was sampled from a human donor who received an intestinal transplant. CDR3 protein: CASSPWKTSGRTHEQFF. The CDR3 DNA follows: TGTGCCAGTAGTCCCTGGAAGACTAGCGGGAGAACCCATGAGCAGTTCTTC.